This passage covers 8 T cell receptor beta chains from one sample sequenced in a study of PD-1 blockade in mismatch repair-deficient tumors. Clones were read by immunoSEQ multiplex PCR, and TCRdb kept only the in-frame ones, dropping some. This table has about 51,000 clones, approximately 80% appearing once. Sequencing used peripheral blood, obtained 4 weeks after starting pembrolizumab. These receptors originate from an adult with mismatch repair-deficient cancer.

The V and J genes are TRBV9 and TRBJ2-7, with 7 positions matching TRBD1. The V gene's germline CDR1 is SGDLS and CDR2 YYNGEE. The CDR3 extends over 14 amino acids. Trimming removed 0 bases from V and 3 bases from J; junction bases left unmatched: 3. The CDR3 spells CASSVGGDSYEQYF. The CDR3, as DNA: TGTGCCAGCAGCGTAGGTGGGGACAGCTACGAGCAGTACTTC.

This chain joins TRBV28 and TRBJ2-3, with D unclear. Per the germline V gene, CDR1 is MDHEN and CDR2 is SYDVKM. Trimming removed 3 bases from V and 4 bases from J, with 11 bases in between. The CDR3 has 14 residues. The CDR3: CASSFSRVADTQYF. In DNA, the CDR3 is TGTGCCAGCAGTTTTTCAAGGGTGGCAGATACGCAGTATTTT. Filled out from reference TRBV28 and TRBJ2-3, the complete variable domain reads DVKVTQSSRYLVKRTGEKVFLECVQDMDHENMFWYRQDPGLGLRLIYFSYDVKMKEKGDIPEGYSVSREKKERFSLILESASTNQTSMYLCASSFSRVADTQYFGPGTRLTVL.

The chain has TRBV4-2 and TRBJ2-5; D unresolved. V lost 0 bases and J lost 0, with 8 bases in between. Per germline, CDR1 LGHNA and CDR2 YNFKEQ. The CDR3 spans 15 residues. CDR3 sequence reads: CASSQEPRDQETQYF. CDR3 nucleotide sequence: TGTGCCAGCAGCCAAGAGCCAAGGGACCAAGAGACCCAGTACTTC.

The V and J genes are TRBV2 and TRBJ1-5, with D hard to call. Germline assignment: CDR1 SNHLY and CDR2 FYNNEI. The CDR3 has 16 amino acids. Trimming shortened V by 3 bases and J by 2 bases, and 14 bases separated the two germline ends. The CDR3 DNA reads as TGTGCCAGCAGTGATGATGAGGGTGGGGGCAATCAGCCCCAGCATTTT. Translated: CASSDDEGGGNQPQHF.

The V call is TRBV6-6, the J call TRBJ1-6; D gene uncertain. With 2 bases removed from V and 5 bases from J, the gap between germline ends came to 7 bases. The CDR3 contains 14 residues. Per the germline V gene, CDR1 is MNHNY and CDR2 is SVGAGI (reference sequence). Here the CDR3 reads CASSYVSNNSPLHF. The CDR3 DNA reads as TGTGCCAGCAGTTACGTCAGTAATAATTCACCCCTCCACTTT.

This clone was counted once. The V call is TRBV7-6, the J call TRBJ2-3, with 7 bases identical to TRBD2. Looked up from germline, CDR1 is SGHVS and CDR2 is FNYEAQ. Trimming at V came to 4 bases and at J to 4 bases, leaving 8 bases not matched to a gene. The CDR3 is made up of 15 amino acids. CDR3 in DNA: TGTGCCAGCAGCTCAGGGAGGGCAGGGTCAGATACGCAGTATTTT. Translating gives CASSSGRAGSDTQYF.

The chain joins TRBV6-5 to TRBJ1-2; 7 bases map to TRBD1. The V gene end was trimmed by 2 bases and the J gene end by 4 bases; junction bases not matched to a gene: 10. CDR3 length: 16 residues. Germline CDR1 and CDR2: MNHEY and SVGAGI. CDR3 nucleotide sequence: TGTGCCAGCAGTTACCAGGACGGAGGGGGCACCTATGGCTACACCTTC. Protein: CASSYQDGGGTYGYTF.

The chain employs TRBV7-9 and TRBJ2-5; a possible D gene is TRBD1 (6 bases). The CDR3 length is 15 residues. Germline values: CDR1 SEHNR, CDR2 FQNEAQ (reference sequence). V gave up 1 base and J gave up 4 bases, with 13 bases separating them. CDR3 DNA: TGTGCCAGCAGCTTAGGGGCTCAGGGGATAGAGACCCAGTACTTC. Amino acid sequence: CASSLGAQGIETQYF.